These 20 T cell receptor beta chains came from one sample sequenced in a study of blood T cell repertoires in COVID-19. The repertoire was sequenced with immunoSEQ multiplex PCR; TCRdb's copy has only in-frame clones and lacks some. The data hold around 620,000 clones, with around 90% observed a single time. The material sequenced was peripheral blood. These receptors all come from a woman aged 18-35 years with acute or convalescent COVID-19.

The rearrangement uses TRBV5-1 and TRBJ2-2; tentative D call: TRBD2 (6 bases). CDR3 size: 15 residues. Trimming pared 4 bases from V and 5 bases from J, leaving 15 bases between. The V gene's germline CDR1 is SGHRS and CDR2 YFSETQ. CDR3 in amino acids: CASSPAGGGTGELFF. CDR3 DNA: TGCGCCAGCAGCCCCGCCGGGGGAGGTACCGGGGAGCTGTTTTTT. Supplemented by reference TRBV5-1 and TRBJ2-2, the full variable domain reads KAGVTQTPRYLIKTRGQQVTLSCSPISGHRSVSWYQQTPGQGLQFLFEYFSETQRNKGNFPGRFSGRQFSNSRSEMNVSTLELGDSALYLCASSPAGGGTGELFFGEGSRLTVL.

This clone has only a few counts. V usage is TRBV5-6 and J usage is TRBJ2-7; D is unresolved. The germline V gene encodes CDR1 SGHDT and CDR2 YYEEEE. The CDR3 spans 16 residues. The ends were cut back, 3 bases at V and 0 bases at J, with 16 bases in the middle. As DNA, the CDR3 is TGTGCCAGCAGCTACCTACCCACAAGGAGCTCCTACGAGCAGTACTTC. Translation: CASSYLPTRSSYEQYF.

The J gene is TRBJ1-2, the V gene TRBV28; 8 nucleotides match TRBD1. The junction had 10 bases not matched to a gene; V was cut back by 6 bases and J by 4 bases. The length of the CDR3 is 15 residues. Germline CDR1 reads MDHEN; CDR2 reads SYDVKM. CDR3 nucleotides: TGTGCCAGCAGCACCGTGAGACAGGGGATCTATGGCTACACCTTC. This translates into CASSTVRQGIYGYTF.

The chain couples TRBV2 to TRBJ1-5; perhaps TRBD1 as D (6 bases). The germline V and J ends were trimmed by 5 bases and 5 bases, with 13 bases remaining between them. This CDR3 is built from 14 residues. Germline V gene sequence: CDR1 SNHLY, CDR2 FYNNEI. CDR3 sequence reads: CASSFRGFDQPQHF. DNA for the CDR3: TGTGCCAGCAGTTTCAGGGGATTCGATCAGCCCCAGCATTTT.

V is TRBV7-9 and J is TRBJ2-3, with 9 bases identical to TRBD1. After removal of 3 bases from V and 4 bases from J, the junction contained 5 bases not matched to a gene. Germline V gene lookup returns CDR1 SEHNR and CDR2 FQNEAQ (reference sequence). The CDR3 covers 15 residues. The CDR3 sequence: CASSLGQGGSDTQYF. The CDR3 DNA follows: TGTGCCAGCAGCTTGGGACAGGGAGGATCAGATACGCAGTATTTT.

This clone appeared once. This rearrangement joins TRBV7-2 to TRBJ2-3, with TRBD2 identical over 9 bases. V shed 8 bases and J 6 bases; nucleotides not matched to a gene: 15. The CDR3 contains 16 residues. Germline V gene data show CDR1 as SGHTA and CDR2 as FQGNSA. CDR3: CASQTGLAGRSDTQYF. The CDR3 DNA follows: TGTGCCAGCCAAACGGGGCTAGCGGGGAGGTCCGATACGCAGTATTTT.

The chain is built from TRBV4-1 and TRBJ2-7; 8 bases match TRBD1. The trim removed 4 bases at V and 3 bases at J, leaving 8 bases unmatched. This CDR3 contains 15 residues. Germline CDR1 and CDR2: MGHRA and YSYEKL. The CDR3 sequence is CASSLGTGGGYEQYF. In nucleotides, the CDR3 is TGCGCCAGCAGCCTTGGGACAGGTGGTGGCTACGAGCAGTACTTC.

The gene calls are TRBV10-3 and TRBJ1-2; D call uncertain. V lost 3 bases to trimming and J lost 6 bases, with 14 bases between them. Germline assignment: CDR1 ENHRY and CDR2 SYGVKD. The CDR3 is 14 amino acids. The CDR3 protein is CAISEPGSGDGYTF. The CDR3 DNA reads TGTGCCATCAGTGAACCCGGGAGTGGCGATGGCTACACCTTC.

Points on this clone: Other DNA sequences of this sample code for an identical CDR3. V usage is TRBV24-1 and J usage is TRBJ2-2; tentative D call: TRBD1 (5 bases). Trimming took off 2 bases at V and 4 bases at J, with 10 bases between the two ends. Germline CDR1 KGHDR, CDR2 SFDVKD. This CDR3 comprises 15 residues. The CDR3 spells CATSDSDRATGELFF. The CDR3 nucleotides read TGTGCCACCAGTGATTCCGACAGAGCCACCGGGGAGCTGTTTTTT.

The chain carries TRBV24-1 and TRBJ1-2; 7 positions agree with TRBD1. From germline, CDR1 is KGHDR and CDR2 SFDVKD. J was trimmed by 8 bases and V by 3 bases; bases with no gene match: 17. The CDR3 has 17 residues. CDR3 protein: CATSDPLKGGIGSGYTF. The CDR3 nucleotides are TGTGCCACCAGTGATCCCTTGAAAGGGGGCATTGGCTCCGGCTACACCTTC.

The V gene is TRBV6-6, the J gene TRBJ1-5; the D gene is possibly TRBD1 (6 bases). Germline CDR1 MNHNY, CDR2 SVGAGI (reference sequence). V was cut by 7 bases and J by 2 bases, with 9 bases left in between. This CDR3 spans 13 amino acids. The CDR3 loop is CASTRGGNQPQHF. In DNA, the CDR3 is TGTGCCAGCACCAGGGGCGGCAATCAGCCCCAGCATTTT.

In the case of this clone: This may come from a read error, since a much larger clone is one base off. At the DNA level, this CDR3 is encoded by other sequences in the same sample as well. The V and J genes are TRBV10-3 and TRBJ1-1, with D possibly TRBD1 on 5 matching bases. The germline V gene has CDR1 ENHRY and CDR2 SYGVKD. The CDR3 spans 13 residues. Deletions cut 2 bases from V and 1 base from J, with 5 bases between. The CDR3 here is CAISEGQNTEAFF. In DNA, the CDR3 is TGTGCCATCAGTGAGGGACAGAACACTGAAGCTTTCTTT.

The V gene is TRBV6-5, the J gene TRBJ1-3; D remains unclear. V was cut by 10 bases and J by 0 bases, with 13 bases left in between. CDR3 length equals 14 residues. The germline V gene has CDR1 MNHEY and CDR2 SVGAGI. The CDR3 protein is CATGPSGSGNTIYF. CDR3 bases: TGTGCCACCGGCCCATCGGGCTCTGGAAACACCATATATTTT.

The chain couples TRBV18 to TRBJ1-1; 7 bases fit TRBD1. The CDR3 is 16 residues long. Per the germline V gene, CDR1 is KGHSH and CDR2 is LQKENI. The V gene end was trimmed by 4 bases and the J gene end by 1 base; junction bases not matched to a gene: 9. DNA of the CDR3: TGTGCCAGCTCACGACCCACAGGGACAGAGAACACTGAAGCTTTCTTT. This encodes CASSRPTGTENTEAFF.

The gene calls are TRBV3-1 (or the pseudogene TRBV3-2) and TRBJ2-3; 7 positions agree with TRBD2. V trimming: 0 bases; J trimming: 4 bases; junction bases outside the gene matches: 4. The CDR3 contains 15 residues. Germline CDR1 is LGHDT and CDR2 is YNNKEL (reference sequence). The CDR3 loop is CASSQEGLAADTQYF. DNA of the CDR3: TGTGCCAGCAGCCAAGAGGGTCTAGCGGCAGATACGCAGTATTTT.

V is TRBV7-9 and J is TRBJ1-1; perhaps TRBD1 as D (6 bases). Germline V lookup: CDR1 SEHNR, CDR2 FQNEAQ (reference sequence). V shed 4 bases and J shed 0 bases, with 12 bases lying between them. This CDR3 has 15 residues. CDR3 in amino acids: CASSSRQAMNTEAFF. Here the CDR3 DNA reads TGTGCCAGCAGCTCCAGACAGGCCATGAACACTGAAGCTTTCTTT.

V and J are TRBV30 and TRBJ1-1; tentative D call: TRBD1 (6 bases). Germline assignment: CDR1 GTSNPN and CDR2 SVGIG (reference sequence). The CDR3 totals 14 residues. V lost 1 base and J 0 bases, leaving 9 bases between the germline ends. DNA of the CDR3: TGTGCCTGGAGTGAGGACAGCTTGAACACTGAAGCTTTCTTT. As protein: CAWSEDSLNTEAFF.

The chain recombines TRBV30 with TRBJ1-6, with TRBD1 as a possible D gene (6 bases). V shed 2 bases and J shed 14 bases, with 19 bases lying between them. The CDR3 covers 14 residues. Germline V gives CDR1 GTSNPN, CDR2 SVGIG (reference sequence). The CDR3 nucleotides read TGTGCCTGGAGTTCCACGCCTCAGGGGAATGCCCTCCACTTT. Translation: CAWSSTPQGNALHF.

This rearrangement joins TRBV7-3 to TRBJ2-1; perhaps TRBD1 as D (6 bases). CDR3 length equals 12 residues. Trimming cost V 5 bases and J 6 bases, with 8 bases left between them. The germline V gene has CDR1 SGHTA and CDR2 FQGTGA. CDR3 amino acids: CASSEGGNEQFF. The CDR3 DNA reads TGTGCCAGCAGCGAAGGGGGCAATGAGCAGTTCTTC.

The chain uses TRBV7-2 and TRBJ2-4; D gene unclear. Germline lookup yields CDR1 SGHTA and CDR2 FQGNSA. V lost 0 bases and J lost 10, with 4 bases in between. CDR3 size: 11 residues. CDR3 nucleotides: TGTGCCAGCAGCTTAGCTAGTATTCAGTACTTC. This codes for CASSLASIQYF.